Many counts were recorded for the clone carrying this T cell receptor (beta chain). Its target is not known. The CDR3 has 12 residues. V was pared by 6 bases and J by 5 bases, with 10 bases between. Germline V gives CDR1 MNHEY, CDR2 SVGAGI. TCRdb re-called the 5' RACE reads with MiXCR, one entry per CDR3 protein. The table lists roughly 50,000 distinct CDR3 sequences, approximately 17% of them singletons, with about 2.2% in the top ten. Study-level points and caveats: Larger-cohort validation covered only one TCR beta V-J rearrangement.

Naive CD4+ T cells were purified with Tregs depleted by CD25. The chain joins TRBV6-5 to TRBJ1-1; the D is unclear. Material for sequencing was naive CD4+ T cells sorted from blood. Subset here: naive CD4+ T cells, CD4+CD45RA+CD25-. This receptor was identified in a female donor with breast cancer. CDR3 nucleotides: TGTGCCAGCAGCTCGGGAGGGACTGAAGCTTTCTTT. Translating it yields CASSSGGTEAFF.